The 27 T cell receptor beta chains given below trace back to one sample, sequenced in a study of shared clonotypes between healthy human individuals. Profiled with immunoSEQ multiplex PCR; TCRdb holds only in-frame clones, not every one. The sample records hundreds of thousands of clones, 95% to 97% being singletons. The naive CD8 fraction comprised CD45RO-negative cells positively selected for CCR7 and excluded terminally differentiated effector memory CD45RA+ cells. The specimen sequenced was naive CD8+ T cells sorted from blood. These receptor sequences come from a woman aged 30 to 39 in good health.

The chain links TRBV6-6 to TRBJ2-7, with 7 bases that match TRBD2. The CDR3 loop spans 14 amino acids. Germline V gene data show CDR1 as MNHNY and CDR2 as SVGAGI (reference sequence). The V gene end was trimmed by 2 bases and the J gene end by 2 bases; junction bases not matched to a gene: 3. The CDR3 loop reads CASSYGRGAYEQYF. DNA for the CDR3: TGTGCCAGCAGTTACGGACGGGGGGCCTACGAGCAGTACTTC.

V and J are TRBV28 and TRBJ1-2, with a weak D call TRBD1 (5 bases). The germline V gene has CDR1 MDHEN and CDR2 SYDVKM. This CDR3 has 16 residues. V was shortened by 8 bases and J by 5 bases, with 24 bases between the two germline ends. The CDR3 DNA reads TGTGCCAGCTCCCCAGTTTTGCTCACAACAGGTTATGGCTACACCTTC. It translates to CASSPVLLTTGYGYTF.

The rearrangement joins TRBV5-4 to TRBJ2-6; D is unclear. The length of the CDR3 is 16 residues. Per the germline V gene, CDR1 is SGHNT and CDR2 is YYREEE (reference sequence). Trimming pared 7 bases from V and 16 bases from J, leaving 30 bases between. This CDR3 reads CASLGSVDKVGPTLTF. CDR3 sequence (DNA): TGTGCCAGCCTAGGCTCCGTAGACAAAGTCGGGCCAACGCTGACTTTC.

The J gene is TRBJ1-3, the V gene TRBV5-1; 9 bases line up with TRBD1. From germline, CDR1 is SGHRS and CDR2 YFSETQ. J gave up 10 bases and V 2 bases, and 7 bases lay outside the gene matches. The CDR3 is 14 amino acids. In nucleotides, the CDR3 is TGCGCCAGCAGCTTTGGACAGGGGCAACCGACCATATATTTT. This sequence encodes CASSFGQGQPTIYF.

As DNA, the CDR3 is TGTGCCAGCAGCACGGACACCGGGGAGCTGTTTTTT. Encoded protein: CASSTDTGELFF. This sequence joins TRBV9 and TRBJ2-2; unclear D gene. The germline V and J ends were trimmed by 4 bases and 3 bases, with 4 bases remaining between them. CDR1 and CDR2 (germline): SGDLS, YYNGEE. CDR3 length: 12 residues. Combining the CDR3 with reference TRBV9 and TRBJ2-2 gives the whole variable domain DSGVTQTPKHLITATGQRVTLRCSPRSGDLSVYWYQQSLDQGLQFLIQYYNGEERAKGNILERFSAQQFPDLHSELNLSSLELGDSALYFCASSTDTGELFFGEGSRLTVL.

V gene TRBV2 combines with J gene TRBJ2-3; perhaps TRBD1 as D (5 bases). CDR1 and CDR2 from the germline V gene are SNHLY and FYNNEI. Trimming pared 6 bases from V and 0 bases from J, leaving 13 bases between. This CDR3 region has 15 residues. This CDR3 is CASSDRTTSTDTQYF. The CDR3 DNA follows: TGTGCCAGCAGCGACAGAACAACTAGCACAGATACGCAGTATTTT.

To note about this clone: This sample also contains other DNA sequences that code for the same CDR3. The chain has TRBV28 and TRBJ1-5, with 9 bases fitting TRBD1. The trim removed 5 bases at V and 6 bases at J, leaving 5 bases unmatched. Germline CDR1 reads MDHEN; CDR2 reads SYDVKM. The CDR3 consists of 14 residues. DNA for the CDR3: TGTGCCAGCAGTCCGACAGGGGGAGGTCAGCCCCAGCATTTT. The encoded protein is CASSPTGGGQPQHF.

The V gene is TRBV18, the J gene TRBJ2-7; D uncertain. Deletions cut 6 bases from V and 6 bases from J, with 15 bases between. The CDR3 has 13 residues. The V gene's germline CDR1 is KGHSH and CDR2 LQKENI. CDR3 loop: CASSLEGSSEQYF. For the CDR3, the DNA is TGTGCCAGCTCCCTAGAAGGCTCAAGCGAGCAGTACTTC.

This chain uses TRBV19 with TRBJ1-5, with TRBD1 identical over 9 bases. This CDR3 spans 16 amino acids. The germline gives CDR1 LNHDA, CDR2 SQIVND (reference sequence). After removal of 5 bases from V and 4 bases from J, the junction contained 9 bases not matched to a gene. The CDR3 region is CASSGRRDRANQPQHF. The CDR3 bases are TGTGCCAGTAGTGGCCGCCGGGACAGGGCAAATCAGCCCCAGCATTTT.

The V and J genes are TRBV5-1 and TRBJ2-3; no clear D gene. Germline-derived CDR1 and CDR2 are SGHRS and YFSETQ. V lost 4 bases, J lost 2 bases, and 2 bases lay in between. CDR3 length: 11 residues. CDR3 residues: CASSLTDTQYF. The CDR3 DNA reads TGCGCCAGCAGCCTCACAGATACGCAGTATTTT.

This chain joins TRBV16 and TRBJ1-2; no clear D gene. Germline-derived CDR1 and CDR2 are KGHSY and FQNENV. V shed 0 bases and J shed 4 bases, with 18 bases lying between them. This CDR3 is built from 17 residues. The DNA for the CDR3 is TGTGCCAGCAGCCAATCAGTGAATACCAGGCCTAGCTATGGCTACACCTTC. It yields the protein CASSQSVNTRPSYGYTF.

The chain has TRBV7-3 and TRBJ1-2; D remains unclear. Germline V gene sequence: CDR1 SGHTA, CDR2 FQGTGA. CDR3 size: 15 residues. Deletions cut 4 bases from V and 5 bases from J, with 17 bases between. The CDR3 DNA reads TGTGCCAGCAGCTCGTCGACGGGCGAAGGGTATGGCTACACCTTC. This gives the protein CASSSSTGEGYGYTF.

This chain joins TRBV18 and TRBJ1-4; the D is unclear. V was cut by 3 bases and J by 7 bases, with 15 bases left in between. This CDR3 has 15 amino acids. CDR1 and CDR2 (germline): KGHSH, LQKENI. In nucleotides, the CDR3 is TGTGCCAGCTCACCTCCAAGATTGCGTGGTGAAAAACTGTTTTTT. Translating gives CASSPPRLRGEKLFF.

The V call is TRBV5-6, the J call TRBJ2-7, with 8 nucleotides matching TRBD1. J gave up 3 bases and V 0 bases, and 2 bases lay outside the gene matches. Germline-derived CDR1 and CDR2 are SGHDT and YYEEEE. CDR3 length: 14 residues. CDR3 in amino acids: CASSLGTGLYEQYF. DNA of the CDR3: TGTGCCAGCAGCTTGGGGACAGGGCTCTACGAGCAGTACTTC.

The chain uses TRBV27 and TRBJ2-2; 12 nucleotides match TRBD2. From germline, CDR1 is MNHEY and CDR2 SMNVEV (reference sequence). The CDR3 has 16 amino acids. Trimming cost V 3 bases and J 6 bases; bases outside gene matches: 5. This chain's CDR3 is CASSLTSGSSPGELFF. For the CDR3, the DNA is TGTGCCAGCAGTTTGACTAGCGGGAGTTCCCCCGGGGAGCTGTTTTTT.

This chain uses TRBV7-9 with TRBJ2-5; 7 bases are shared with TRBD1. Near its end, the DNA agrees better with TRBJ2-7, so the J call may be wrong. The length of the CDR3 is 14 residues. The germline V gene has CDR1 SEHNR and CDR2 FQNEAQ (reference sequence). In DNA, the CDR3 is TGTGCCAGCAGCGACCGGGACAGTCCCTACGAGCAGTACTTC. Translating gives CASSDRDSPYEQYF.

The gene calls are TRBV27 and TRBJ1-2; maybe TRBD1 (5 bases). V gave up 7 bases and J gave up 8 bases, with 20 bases separating them. Per germline, CDR1 MNHEY and CDR2 SMNVEV (reference sequence). The CDR3 runs 14 residues. The CDR3 sequence: CASTTLGAGQGYTF. The CDR3 DNA sequence: TGTGCCAGCACGACCCTCGGAGCAGGGCAAGGCTACACCTTC.

The chain carries TRBV13 and TRBJ2-7; TRBD2 matches 8 bases. With V trimmed by 2 bases and J by 0 bases, 6 bases remained unmatched. The CDR3 has 16 amino acids. Germline loops: CDR1 PRHDT, CDR2 FYEKMQ (reference sequence). CDR3 residues: CASSLRESGSSYEQYF. Here the CDR3 DNA reads TGTGCCAGCAGCTTAAGGGAAAGCGGGAGCTCCTACGAGCAGTACTTC.

This clone was seen more than once but under ten times. Other DNA sequences of this sample code for an identical CDR3. The chain recombines TRBV5-6 with TRBJ2-7; 10 positions agree with TRBD1. CDR3 length: 14 residues. In germline, CDR1 is SGHDT, CDR2 YYEEEE. Trimming removed 0 bases from V and 4 bases from J; junction bases left unmatched: 1. CDR3 nucleotides: TGTGCCAGCAGCTTGGGGGACAGGGGTTACGAGCAGTACTTC. Translating it yields CASSLGDRGYEQYF.

This clone occurred once. This sequence joins TRBV25-1 and TRBJ2-3; D not resolved. This CDR3 has 13 amino acids. Per the germline V gene, CDR1 is MGHDK and CDR2 is SYGVNS. V was clipped by 2 bases and J by 3 bases, with 6 bases between them. The CDR3 DNA reads TGTGCCAGCAGTGAAGTCGGAACAGATACGCAGTATTTT. It is translated as CASSEVGTDTQYF.

The chain has TRBV27 and TRBJ1-3, with a weak D call TRBD1 (6 bases). Trimming took 5 bases from V and 7 from J, leaving 15 bases between them. CDR3 size: 14 residues. Germline V gives CDR1 MNHEY, CDR2 SMNVEV (reference sequence). CDR3 nucleotides: TGTGCCAGCAGTCCAGCAGGGGCCTGGAACACCATATATTTT. Translated: CASSPAGAWNTIYF.

Of note for this clone: The same CDR3 arises from other DNA sequences in this sample as well. The genes are TRBV19 and TRBJ2-7, with TRBD1 matching over 10 bases. This CDR3 has 14 residues. J lost 4 bases, V lost 5 bases, and 5 bases had no gene match. Germline CDR1 reads LNHDA; CDR2 reads SQIVND (reference sequence). The CDR3 here is CASSAGQGGYEQYF. The CDR3 DNA sequence: TGTGCCAGTAGTGCCGGACAGGGGGGATACGAGCAGTACTTC.

The CDR3 loop reads CASIGTGITEAFF. As DNA, the CDR3 is TGTGCCAGCATCGGGACAGGGATCACTGAAGCTTTCTTT. The chain recombines TRBV7-6 with TRBJ1-1; 9 positions agree with TRBD1. With V trimmed by 7 bases and J by 4 bases, 4 bases remained unmatched. Germline CDR1 reads SGHVS; CDR2 reads FNYEAQ. The CDR3 runs 13 residues.

The chain employs TRBV2 and TRBJ2-4; 9 bases agree with TRBD2. With V trimmed by 6 bases and J by 6 bases, 6 bases remained unmatched. The CDR3 runs 14 residues. Germline CDR1 SNHLY, CDR2 FYNNEI. CDR3 sequence: CASRGGLAGNIQYF. CDR3 nucleotides: TGTGCCAGCAGGGGGGGACTAGCTGGAAACATTCAGTACTTC.

The genes are TRBV4-1 and TRBJ2-1; TRBD2 matches 13 bases. The CDR3 consists of 15 residues. CDR1 is MGHRA, CDR2 YSYEKL, per germline. V shed 4 bases and J 9 bases; nucleotides not matched to a gene: 6. The CDR3 loop is CASSRTSGREVEQFF. Here the CDR3 DNA reads TGCGCCAGCAGCCGAACTAGCGGGAGGGAGGTTGAGCAGTTCTTC.

The CDR3, as DNA: TGTGCCAGCAGCCTCTTAATCACCGGGGACACCGGGGAGCTGTTTTTT. It yields the protein CASSLLITGDTGELFF. This chain connects TRBV28 to TRBJ2-2; tentatively, D is TRBD2 (5 bases). Germline V gene data show CDR1 as MDHEN and CDR2 as SYDVKM. The CDR3 totals 16 residues. Trimming cost V 6 bases and J 3 bases, with 17 bases left between them. Complete variable domain (other parts from reference TRBV28 and TRBJ2-2): DVKVTQSSRYLVKRTGEKVFLECVQDMDHENMFWYRQDPGLGLRLIYFSYDVKMKEKGDIPEGYSVSREKKERFSLILESASTNQTSMYLCASSLLITGDTGELFFGEGSRLTVL.

This chain joins TRBV5-4 and TRBJ1-1; no clear D gene. The V end lost 0 bases, the J end lost 5 bases, and 20 bases lay between the germline ends. Looked up from germline, CDR1 is SGHNT and CDR2 is YYREEE (reference sequence). This CDR3 contains 17 residues. CDR3 DNA sequence: TGTGCCAGCAGCTTGGATGTTCTGACCTCTTGGGAGACTGAAGCTTTCTTT. Amino acids: CASSLDVLTSWETEAFF.